One and the same sample provided the 25 T cell receptor beta chains below, sequenced in a study of glioma-infiltrating T cells after dendritic cell vaccination. As to time point: after dendritic cell vaccination, including at tumor progression/relapse. The method was immunoSEQ multiplex PCR; TCRdb's version includes in-frame clones alone and lacks a portion of them. The data contain 80,000 to 95,000 clones, about 85% of them singletons. This sample comprised blood, obtained after dendritic cell vaccination. The receptors shown here come from a human donor with glioblastoma.

The rearrangement uses TRBV7-9 and TRBJ2-2; 7 nucleotides agree with TRBD1. Trimming at V came to 2 bases and at J to 3 bases, leaving 6 bases not matched to a gene. CDR3 length equals 16 residues. Looked up from germline, CDR1 is SEHNR and CDR2 is FQNEAQ (reference sequence). The CDR3, as DNA: TGTGCCAGCAGCTTAATGGGCAGGGGGTACACCGGGGAGCTGTTTTTT. Protein sequence: CASSLMGRGYTGELFF.

The chain combines TRBV7-3 with TRBJ2-2; 9 bases align to TRBD1. The length of the CDR3 is 16 residues. V lost 4 bases and J lost 5; bases outside the gene matches: 8. CDR1 and CDR2 from the germline V gene are SGHTA and FQGTGA. CDR3 DNA sequence: TGTGCCAGCAGCTCCCACAGGGGGCGAGGGACCGGGGAGCTGTTTTTT. Translation gives CASSSHRGRGTGELFF.

DNA for the CDR3: TGTGCCAGCAGCTTACAGGGGGCCGGTGGCTACACCTTC. Its protein product is CASSLQGAGGYTF. The chain uses TRBV5-5 and TRBJ1-2, with 9 bases lining up with TRBD1. This CDR3 spans 13 amino acids. The V gene's germline CDR1 is SGHKS and CDR2 YYEKEE (reference sequence). Trimming removed 2 bases from V and 7 bases from J; junction bases left unmatched: 3.

The chain couples TRBV28 to TRBJ2-3; possibly TRBD2 for D (6 bases). Trimming stripped 10 bases from V and 1 base from J, with 6 bases between. Germline CDR1 MDHEN, CDR2 SYDVKM. CDR3 length equals 11 residues. CDR3 residues: CATSGTDTQYF. For the CDR3, the DNA is TGTGCCACTAGCGGCACAGATACGCAGTATTTT.

This chain links TRBV29-1 with TRBJ1-1; D call uncertain. CDR3 length: 12 amino acids. Trimming removed 8 bases from V and 5 bases from J, with 15 bases in between. Germline lookup yields CDR1 SQVTM and CDR2 ANQGSEA. The CDR3 reads CSPLRVGTEAFF. CDR3 DNA: TGCAGCCCTCTCCGGGTAGGAACTGAAGCTTTCTTT.

J is TRBJ2-1 and V is TRBV2; 9 bases are a match to TRBD2. The CDR3 is 16 amino acids. Germline V gene data show CDR1 as SNHLY and CDR2 as FYNNEI. Trimming at V came to 5 bases and at J to 3 bases, leaving 8 bases not matched to a gene. The CDR3 sequence is CASSQHLAGVYNEQFF. The DNA of the CDR3 is TGTGCCAGCAGTCAGCACTTAGCGGGGGTCTACAATGAGCAGTTCTTC.

This chain connects TRBV6-1 to TRBJ1-5; D gene uncertain. Germline V CDR1 and CDR2: MNHNS, SASEGT. Trimming took off 8 bases at V and 9 bases at J, with 17 bases between the two ends. The CDR3 length is 13 residues. CDR3 in amino acids: CASGERPLGPQHF. The CDR3 bases are TGTGCCAGCGGAGAAAGGCCTTTGGGGCCCCAGCATTTT.

This chain links TRBV27 with TRBJ2-2; a weak D match, TRBD1 (6 bases). The CDR3 length is 13 residues. CDR1 is MNHEY, CDR2 SMNVEV, per germline (reference sequence). V lost 6 bases and J lost 4, with 9 bases in between. CDR3 region: CASRRGGTGELFF. DNA of the CDR3: TGTGCCAGCAGACGAGGGGGCACCGGGGAGCTGTTTTTT.

The CDR3 region has the DNA TGTGCCAGCAGGGTAGCGGGAGGGCCCAACGAGCAGTACTTC. Translating gives CASRVAGGPNEQYF. The V call is TRBV27, the J call TRBJ2-7, with TRBD2 matching 11 bases. This CDR3 spans 14 amino acids. V was clipped by 6 bases and J by 5 bases; unmatched bases: 6. Per germline, CDR1 MNHEY and CDR2 SMNVEV (reference sequence).

The V gene is TRBV14, the J gene TRBJ1-2, with D maybe TRBD1 (5 bases). Germline values: CDR1 SGHDN, CDR2 FVKESK. The CDR3 consists of 15 residues. V was shortened by 1 base and J by 0 bases, with 9 bases between the two germline ends. CDR3 residues: CASSQGTGSNYGYTF. CDR3 coding DNA: TGTGCCAGCAGCCAAGGCACAGGCTCTAACTATGGCTACACCTTC.

This chain connects TRBV19 to TRBJ1-2; tentative D call: TRBD1 (5 bases). The CDR3 totals 13 residues. In germline, CDR1 is LNHDA, CDR2 SQIVND (reference sequence). Trimming took off 5 bases at V and 8 bases at J, with 15 bases between the two ends. In DNA, the CDR3 is TGTGCCAGTAGTCTCGGGGGAGCGGAGGGCTACACCTTC. Protein product: CASSLGGAEGYTF.

V gene TRBV4-1 combines with J gene TRBJ1-1; maybe TRBD1 (5 bases). CDR1 is MGHRA, CDR2 YSYEKL, per germline. CDR3 length: 15 residues. Trimming left V 0 bases short and J 8 bases short, with 16 bases between. CDR3 DNA: TGCGCCAGCAGCCAAGATGCAGGGAACCTTCTGGAAGCTTTCTTT. It codes for CASSQDAGNLLEAFF.

The rearrangement uses TRBV7-2 and TRBJ2-3; D might be TRBD2 (7 bases). Germline V CDR1 and CDR2: SGHTA, FQGNSA. The V gene lost 4 bases and the J gene lost 8 bases, with 16 bases spanning the gap. This CDR3 is built from 14 residues. The CDR3 spells CASSSVVGGGTQYF. CDR3 in DNA: TGTGCCAGCAGCTCTGTAGTAGGGGGGGGTACGCAGTATTTT. The whole variable domain, filled in from reference TRBV7-2 and TRBJ2-3, reads GAGVSQSPSNKVTEKGKDVELRCDPISGHTALYWYRQSLGQGLEFLIYFQGNSAPDKSGLPSDRFSAERTGGSVSTLTIQRTQQEDSAVYLCASSSVVGGGTQYFGPGTRLTVL.

This clone was recorded only once. V usage is TRBV28 and J usage is TRBJ2-5, with 11 bases identical to TRBD2. There are 15 residues in the CDR3. With 2 bases clipped from V and 5 bases from J, the junction kept 4 bases outside the gene matches. Germline-derived CDR1 and CDR2 are MDHEN and SYDVKM. The CDR3 sequence: CASSLALAGGETQYF. CDR3 nucleotide sequence: TGTGCCAGCAGTTTAGCCCTAGCGGGAGGCGAGACCCAGTACTTC.

The chain uses TRBV2 and TRBJ1-6, with 8 bases identical to TRBD1. Germline loops: CDR1 SNHLY, CDR2 FYNNEI. V lost 3 bases and J lost 9; bases outside the gene matches: 10. This CDR3 comprises 16 residues. The CDR3 spells CASSEVWRQGASPLHF. As DNA, the CDR3 is TGTGCCAGCAGTGAGGTGTGGCGGCAGGGGGCTTCACCCCTCCACTTT.

The chain uses TRBV7-2 and TRBJ1-2; TRBD1 aligns across 10 bases. Germline loops: CDR1 SGHTA, CDR2 FQGNSA. This CDR3 is built from 17 residues. V was clipped by 0 bases and J by 2 bases; unmatched bases: 6. CDR3 coding DNA: TGTGCCAGCAGCTTAGCGCAGGCGACAGGGGGCAACTATGGCTACACCTTC. Translated, it gives CASSLAQATGGNYGYTF.

CDR3 in amino acids: CASGLAGEQETQYF. The CDR3, as DNA: TGTGCCAGCGGGCTAGCGGGGGAGCAAGAGACCCAGTACTTC. The J gene is TRBJ2-5, the V gene TRBV6-5, with 10 positions matching TRBD2. J lost 2 bases, V lost 8 bases, and 5 bases had no gene match. The CDR3 consists of 14 residues. Germline-derived CDR1 and CDR2 are MNHEY and SVGAGI.

The chain joins TRBV6-5 to TRBJ1-1; a weak D match, TRBD1 (5 bases). The CDR3 spans 15 residues. Trimming left V 5 bases short and J 1 base short, with 14 bases between. Looked up from germline, CDR1 is MNHEY and CDR2 is SVGAGI. The CDR3 is CASSPRQGWNTEAFF. CDR3 coding DNA: TGTGCCAGCAGTCCCCGCCAGGGATGGAACACTGAAGCTTTCTTT.

This chain links TRBV7-2 with TRBJ1-1; D remains ambiguous. Germline V gene sequence: CDR1 SGHTA, CDR2 FQGNSA. This CDR3 has 16 residues. V gave up 0 bases and J gave up 1 base, with 12 bases separating them. The CDR3 spells CASSLARQLTNTEAFF. DNA for the CDR3: TGTGCCAGCAGCTTAGCCAGGCAACTCACGAACACTGAAGCTTTCTTT.

The chain couples TRBV7-9 to TRBJ2-1, with TRBD1 matching 7 bases. Germline V gene sequence: CDR1 SEHNR, CDR2 FQNEAQ (reference sequence). J lost 6 bases, V lost 5 bases, and 10 bases had no gene match. The CDR3 spans 15 residues. The CDR3 loop is CASSKGQAPINEQFF. In DNA form, the CDR3 reads TGTGCCAGCAGCAAAGGACAGGCCCCAATCAATGAGCAGTTCTTC.

The gene calls are TRBV7-9 and TRBJ2-1, with 9 bases aligning to TRBD2. The V gene end was trimmed by 5 bases and the J gene end by 3 bases; junction bases not matched to a gene: 11. Germline assignment: CDR1 SEHNR and CDR2 FQNEAQ (reference sequence). CDR3 size: 17 residues. This CDR3 is CASSPSGAGGVYNEQFF. The CDR3 nucleotides are TGTGCCAGCAGCCCTTCAGGGGCGGGAGGGGTCTACAATGAGCAGTTCTTC.

The rearrangement joins TRBV27 to TRBJ2-4; tentatively, D is TRBD1 (5 bases). Germline assignment: CDR1 MNHEY and CDR2 SMNVEV (reference sequence). V was pared by 4 bases and J by 3 bases, with 13 bases between. The CDR3 is 15 residues long. CDR3 sequence (DNA): TGTGCCAGCAGTTCACCAGGGATGGTCAAAAACATTCAGTACTTC. It codes for CASSSPGMVKNIQYF.

The CDR3 spells CASSYGAGEAFF. The CDR3 DNA follows: TGTGCCAGCAGTTACGGGGCAGGGGAAGCTTTCTTT. The chain combines TRBV6-5 with TRBJ1-1; a weak D match, TRBD1 (5 bases). Trimming took 2 bases from V and 8 from J, leaving 9 bases between them. This CDR3 has 12 amino acids. The V gene's germline CDR1 is MNHEY and CDR2 SVGAGI.

The chain couples TRBV6-5 to TRBJ2-5; 9 nucleotides align to TRBD1. The CDR3 is 15 amino acids. Germline-derived CDR1 and CDR2 are MNHEY and SVGAGI. The ends lost 7 bases at V and 4 bases at J; junction bases unmatched: 10. The CDR3 DNA sequence: TGTGCCAGCACCATCGGACAGGGGTGGGGAGAGACCCAGTACTTC. Translated: CASTIGQGWGETQYF.

V gene TRBV5-4 combines with J gene TRBJ1-1, with a weak D call TRBD1 (6 bases). The CDR3 is 12 amino acids. V was pared by 4 bases and J by 7 bases, with 11 bases between. Looked up from germline, CDR1 is SGHNT and CDR2 is YYREEE (reference sequence). The CDR3 reads CASSPSTGEAFF. The CDR3 DNA follows: TGTGCCAGCAGCCCTTCGACAGGTGAAGCTTTCTTT. The full variable domain, with the rest looked up from reference TRBV5-4 and TRBJ1-1, is ETGVTQSPTHLIKTRGQQVTLRCSSQSGHNTVSWYQQALGQGPQFIFQYYREEENGRGNFPPRFSGLQFPNYSSELNVNALELDDSALYLCASSPSTGEAFFGQGTRLTVV.